What follows are 15 T cell receptor beta chains derived from one specimen sequenced in a study of blood T cell repertoires in COVID-19. Sequenced by immunoSEQ multiplex PCR; TCRdb stores in-frame clones only, minus some. Of about 240,000 clones in the sample, 65% to 90% are singletons; the top ten hold about 4.4%. The sequenced sample consisted of peripheral blood. Every receptor here comes from a woman in her 70s with acute or convalescent COVID-19.

This chain uses TRBV21-1 with TRBJ1-2; TRBD1, as called in the table, went unchecked against the DNA. TRBV21-1 counts as a pseudogene. This CDR3 contains 15 residues. The CDR3 region is CASSKRDRDTYGYTF. The CDR3 region has the DNA TGTGCCAGCAGCAAAAGGGACAGGGATACCTATGGCTACACCTTC.

This clone has a single count. The J gene is TRBJ1-3, the V gene TRBV18; 9 nucleotides line up with TRBD1. Germline V lookup: CDR1 KGHSH, CDR2 LQKENI. Trimming at V came to 3 bases and at J to 2 bases, leaving 5 bases not matched to a gene. The CDR3 contains 16 residues. The CDR3 is CASSPRGQGTGNTIYF. CDR3 in DNA: TGTGCCAGCTCACCCCGGGGACAGGGAACTGGAAACACCATATATTTT.

The rearrangement links TRBV19 to TRBJ2-3, with D perhaps matching TRBD2 (7 bases). The germline V and J ends were trimmed by 5 bases and 1 base, with 10 bases remaining between them. Germline CDR1 is LNHDA and CDR2 is SQIVND (reference sequence). The CDR3 loop spans 14 amino acids. The CDR3 here is CASSPGGRTDTQYF. The DNA of the CDR3 is TGTGCCAGTAGTCCCGGGGGGCGCACAGATACGCAGTATTTT.

The rearrangement uses TRBV6-5 and TRBJ2-2; D is perhaps TRBD1 (5 bases). V gave up 5 bases and J gave up 0 bases, with 10 bases separating them. CDR3 size: 15 residues. Germline assignment: CDR1 MNHEY and CDR2 SVGAGI. CDR3 sequence: CASSTGFSNTGELFF. The CDR3 DNA is TGTGCCAGCAGTACAGGATTTTCGAACACCGGGGAGCTGTTTTTT.

The gene calls are TRBV5-1 and TRBJ1-4, with 7 bases identical to TRBD1. The J segment lost 11 bases and the V segment lost 4 bases, leaving 8 bases of the junction unmatched. The CDR3 is made up of 13 amino acids. Germline loops: CDR1 SGHRS, CDR2 YFSETQ. CDR3 sequence (DNA): TGCGCCAGCAGCCCCATGGGACAGAGGAAACTGTTTTTT. Protein sequence: CASSPMGQRKLFF.

V is TRBV24-1 and J is TRBJ1-5, with 11 bases matching TRBD1. The CDR3 covers 15 residues. Germline V gives CDR1 KGHDR, CDR2 SFDVKD. V dropped 3 bases and J dropped 6; count of bases not matched to a gene: 3. CDR3 loop: CATSDRGQGGQPQHF. The CDR3 nucleotides are TGTGCCACCAGTGATCGGGGACAGGGGGGTCAGCCCCAGCATTTT.

This sequence joins TRBV3-1 (or the pseudogene TRBV3-2) and TRBJ1-2; 8 nucleotides line up with TRBD1. This CDR3 region has 12 residues. The V gene's germline CDR1 is LGHDT and CDR2 YNNKEL (reference sequence). V lost 4 bases, J lost 7 bases, and 2 bases stayed unmatched. The CDR3 protein is CASSPTGVGYTF. The CDR3 DNA reads TGTGCCAGCAGCCCGACAGGGGTTGGCTACACCTTC.

The V and J genes are TRBV3-1 (or the pseudogene TRBV3-2) and TRBJ1-3; 7 nucleotides line up with TRBD1. The CDR3 length is 18 residues. Germline V gene data show CDR1 as LGHDT and CDR2 as YNNKEL (reference sequence). The J segment lost 4 bases and the V segment lost 2 bases, leaving 14 bases of the junction unmatched. CDR3 DNA: TGTGCCAGCAGCCAAAAGGGGCCGAGGGGGCAAGCAGGAAACACCATATATTTT. Amino acid sequence: CASSQKGPRGQAGNTIYF.

This clone has just one count. V usage is TRBV6-5 and J usage is TRBJ1-3; D not certain. Germline V gives CDR1 MNHEY, CDR2 SVGAGI. The V and J ends lost 7 bases and 0 bases respectively, with 13 bases between them. This CDR3 has 15 amino acids. DNA of the CDR3: TGTGCCAGCAACGACCCCCGGGGCTCTGGAAACACCATATATTTT. Protein sequence: CASNDPRGSGNTIYF.

The rearrangement uses TRBV29-1 and TRBJ1-1, with D possibly being TRBD1 (5 bases). Deletions cut 5 bases from V and 4 bases from J, with 11 bases between. The V gene's germline CDR1 is SQVTM and CDR2 ANQGSEA. This CDR3 has 12 residues. In DNA form, the CDR3 reads TGCAGCGTTCCCTGGACACCCACTGAAGCTTTCTTT. Its protein is CSVPWTPTEAFF. Looking up the rest from reference TRBV29-1 and TRBJ1-1 gives the full variable domain: SAVISQKPSRDICQRGTSLTIQCQVDSQVTMMFWYRQQPGQSLTLIATANQGSEATYESGFVIDKFPISRPNLTFSTLTVSNMSPEDSSIYLCSVPWTPTEAFFGQGTRLTVV.

The J gene is TRBJ2-1, the V gene TRBV7-2, with 8 positions matching TRBD2. The CDR3 runs 14 residues. J gave up 9 bases and V 3 bases, and 7 bases lay outside the gene matches. Germline CDR1 reads SGHTA; CDR2 reads FQGNSA. The CDR3 DNA reads as TGTGCCAGCAGCTTTAAACAGGGACTAGGTGAGCAGTTCTTC. Its translation: CASSFKQGLGEQFF.

The chain uses TRBV11-2 and TRBJ2-2; a weak D match, TRBD2 (6 bases). This CDR3 has 15 amino acids. CDR1 and CDR2 (germline): SGHAT, FQNNGV. V was trimmed by 3 bases and J by 1 base, leaving 9 bases between them. CDR3 residues: CASSLAGRNTGELFF. The CDR3, as DNA: TGTGCCAGCAGCTTGGCGGGGAGGAACACCGGGGAGCTGTTTTTT.

The chain has TRBV2 and TRBJ2-1; D is unresolved. V lost 2 bases to trimming and J lost 4 bases, with 3 bases between them. Germline V gene sequence: CDR1 SNHLY, CDR2 FYNNEI. This CDR3 contains 12 residues. The CDR3 DNA reads TGTGCCAGCAGTGAACTATACAATGAGCAGTTCTTC. Translation gives CASSELYNEQFF.

This rearrangement joins TRBV11-2 to TRBJ1-1; 8 positions match TRBD1. This CDR3 contains 15 residues. Trimming took 4 bases from V and 3 from J; bases not matched to a gene: 7. The germline V gene has CDR1 SGHAT and CDR2 FQNNGV. The CDR3: CASSSPTGVHTEAFF. In DNA, the CDR3 is TGTGCCAGCAGCTCTCCGACAGGGGTCCACACTGAAGCTTTCTTT.

The chain links TRBV19 to TRBJ2-7; tentatively, D is TRBD1 (6 bases). V was shortened by 5 bases and J by 2 bases, with 13 bases between the two germline ends. The CDR3 totals 14 residues. Per germline, CDR1 LNHDA and CDR2 SQIVND (reference sequence). CDR3 DNA: TGTGCCAGTAGTGCGCAGGGGAGCACCTACGAGCAGTACTTC. This sequence encodes CASSAQGSTYEQYF.